A single sample is the source of the 14 T cell receptor beta chains below, sequenced in a study of cytomegalovirus exposure and HLA in healthy donors. The PCR had 60 Vbeta and 13 Jbeta primers. TCRdb's copy holds only in-frame clones and misses some; the assay was immunoSEQ multiplex PCR. The profile covers around 190,000 clones, with over 70% appearing a single time and over 1.5% taken by the ten largest. Sample: PBMCs. The receptor set was obtained from a man between 40 and 49 years old in good health and CMV-seropositive.

Written as DNA, the CDR3 is TGTGCCAGCAGCTTTTGGTCAACCTGGTCCAACCGGGACAGGGGTACTGAAGCTTTCTTT. It is translated as CASSFWSTWSNRDRGTEAFF. The chain joins TRBV5-8 to TRBJ1-1; TRBD1 matches at 10 bases. The CDR3 covers 20 residues. The germline gives CDR1 SGHTS, CDR2 YDEGEE. The J segment lost 5 bases and the V segment lost 2 bases, leaving 21 bases of the junction unmatched.

Comment on this clone: Mismatch with germline at one junction end may stem from a read error. The chain carries TRBV15 and TRBJ1-6; TRBD1 matches 7 bases. CDR1 is LNHNV and CDR2 is YYDKDF in the germline V gene (reference sequence). The CDR3 consists of 15 residues. The CDR3 reads CATSRELGQNSPPHF. The CDR3, as DNA: TGTGCCACCAGCAGAGAGTTGGGACAGAATTCACCCCCCCACTTT.

This clone was detected a few times. The chain has TRBV6-4 and TRBJ2-1, with 13 positions matching TRBD2. This CDR3 has 15 amino acids. Trimming at V came to 5 bases and at J to 8 bases, leaving 6 bases not matched to a gene. Germline loops: CDR1 MRHNA, CDR2 SNTAGT. This chain's CDR3 is CASSSGLAGVDEQFF. CDR3 coding DNA: TGTGCCAGCAGTTCCGGACTAGCGGGAGTGGATGAGCAGTTCTTC.

The chain links TRBV6-6 to TRBJ2-7; D is perhaps TRBD2 (6 bases). V lost 2 bases and J 2 bases, leaving 16 bases between the germline ends. The CDR3 consists of 16 residues. CDR1 is MNHNY, CDR2 SVGAGI, per germline (reference sequence). The chain's CDR3 is CASSYAGGIGAYEQYF. Written as DNA, the CDR3 is TGTGCCAGCAGTTACGCAGGAGGGATAGGCGCCTACGAGCAGTACTTC.

The CDR3 bases are TGTGCCAGTAGTCGCGACAGGGCCAACACCGGGGAGCTGTTTTTT. It encodes CASSRDRANTGELFF. The genes are TRBV19 and TRBJ2-2; TRBD1 matches at 7 bases. V lost 5 bases, J lost 2 bases, and 5 bases stayed unmatched. Germline lookup yields CDR1 LNHDA and CDR2 SQIVND (reference sequence). The CDR3 sequence is 15 residues long.

The chain carries TRBV30 and TRBJ2-1; D possibly corresponds to TRBD2 (6 bases). Deletions cut 2 bases from V and 3 bases from J, with 17 bases between. The CDR3 consists of 16 residues. CDR1 and CDR2 (germline): GTSNPN, SVGIG (reference sequence). This CDR3 reads CAWSLGRSIDYNEQFF. The CDR3 DNA reads TGTGCCTGGAGTCTAGGGAGGTCTATAGACTACAATGAGCAGTTCTTC. Full variable domain (rest looked up from reference TRBV30 and TRBJ2-1): SQTIHQWPATLVQPVGSPLSLECTVEGTSNPNLYWYRQAAGRGLQLLFYSVGIGQISSEVPQNLSASRPQDRQFILSSKKLLLSDSGFYLCAWSLGRSIDYNEQFFGPGTRLTVL.

V and J are TRBV5-1 and TRBJ2-1; TRBD1 aligns across 7 bases. Unmatched junction bases numbered 6, after V lost 4 bases and J lost 8 bases. The CDR3 totals 13 residues. Germline assignment: CDR1 SGHRS and CDR2 YFSETQ. CDR3 region: CASSVGQDDEQFF. DNA of the CDR3: TGCGCCAGCAGCGTCGGACAGGATGATGAGCAGTTCTTC.

The chain recombines TRBV5-4 with TRBJ2-2; TRBD2 agrees at 12 bases. J lost 0 bases, V lost 4 bases, and 10 bases had no gene match. The CDR3 has 19 residues. Per the germline V gene, CDR1 is SGHNT and CDR2 is YYREEE (reference sequence). CDR3 sequence: CASSGPGLAGGTNTGELFF. The CDR3 DNA reads TGTGCCAGCAGCGGCCCGGGACTAGCGGGCGGGACGAACACCGGGGAGCTGTTTTTT. The full variable domain, with the rest looked up from reference TRBV5-4 and TRBJ2-2, is ETGVTQSPTHLIKTRGQQVTLRCSSQSGHNTVSWYQQALGQGPQFIFQYYREEENGRGNFPPRFSGLQFPNYSSELNVNALELDDSALYLCASSGPGLAGGTNTGELFFGEGSRLTVL.

This chain connects TRBV7-6 to TRBJ2-5, with 9 positions matching TRBD2. Trimming cost V 6 bases and J 0 bases; bases outside gene matches: 11. The CDR3 length is 17 residues. Germline-derived CDR1 and CDR2 are SGHVS and FNYEAQ. The CDR3 DNA is TGTGCCAGCAGTCGACTAGCGGCAGATCGGTACCAAGAGACCCAGTACTTC. Its protein is CASSRLAADRYQETQYF. Based on the CDR3 plus reference TRBV7-6 and TRBJ2-5, the full variable domain is GAGVSQSPRYKVTKRGQDVALRCDPISGHVSLYWYRQALGQGPEFLTYFNYEAQQDKSGLPNDRFSAERPEGSISTLTIQRTEQRDSAMYRCASSRLAADRYQETQYFGPGTRLLVL.

The chain has TRBV6-5 and TRBJ2-7, with a weak D call TRBD1 (6 bases). Germline V gene lookup returns CDR1 MNHEY and CDR2 SVGAGI. The CDR3 covers 15 residues. V shed 6 bases and J shed 2 bases, with 17 bases lying between them. CDR3 DNA: TGTGCCAGCAGACACAGGGAGAGTAGCCCCTACGAGCAGTACTTC. This gives the protein CASRHRESSPYEQYF.

CDR3: CASSEQGGADTQYF. In nucleotides, the CDR3 is TGTGCCAGCAGTGAACAGGGGGGCGCAGATACGCAGTATTTT. The chain employs TRBV6-4 and TRBJ2-3; 8 bases match TRBD1. Germline trimming cut 3 bases from V and 4 bases from J; bases unmatched to any gene: 3. Germline assignment: CDR1 MRHNA and CDR2 SNTAGT. The CDR3 length is 14 residues.

The rearrangement uses TRBV7-2 and TRBJ1-2, with 7 positions matching TRBD1. The CDR3 is made up of 15 amino acids. The germline V gene encodes CDR1 SGHTA and CDR2 FQGNSA. V shed 5 bases and J 1 base; nucleotides not matched to a gene: 7. The CDR3 DNA reads as TGTGCCAGCAGCACCCGGGACAGCATTAACTATGGCTACACCTTC. Translated, it gives CASSTRDSINYGYTF.

The chain uses TRBV28 and TRBJ2-5, with 7 bases matching TRBD1. The last part of the DNA fits TRBJ2-7 better; the J call may be wrong. Per germline, CDR1 MDHEN and CDR2 SYDVKM. This CDR3 spans 15 amino acids. The CDR3 reads CASSFPPQGAYEQYF. The CDR3 DNA reads TGTGCCAGCAGTTTCCCCCCCCAGGGGGCCTACGAGCAGTACTTC.

V usage is TRBV19 and J usage is TRBJ2-7; 11 nucleotides align to TRBD2. The germline CDR1 and CDR2 sequences are LNHDA and SQIVND (reference sequence). CDR3 length equals 14 residues. The trim removed 4 bases at V and 2 bases at J, leaving 1 base unmatched. This chain's CDR3 is CASSKTSGTYEQYF. DNA for the CDR3: TGTGCCAGTAGTAAGACTAGCGGGACCTACGAGCAGTACTTC.